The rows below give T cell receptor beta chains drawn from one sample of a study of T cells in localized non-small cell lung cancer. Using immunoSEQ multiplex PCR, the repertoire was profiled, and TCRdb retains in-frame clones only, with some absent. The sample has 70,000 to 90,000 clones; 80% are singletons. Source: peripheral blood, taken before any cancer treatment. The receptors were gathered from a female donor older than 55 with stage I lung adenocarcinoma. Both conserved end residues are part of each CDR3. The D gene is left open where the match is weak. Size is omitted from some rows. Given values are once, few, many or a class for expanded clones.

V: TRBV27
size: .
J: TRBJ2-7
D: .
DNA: TGTGCCAGCAGTTCCTTCTCCCACTCCAGCTCCTACGAGCAGTACTTC
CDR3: CASSSFSHSSSYEQYF

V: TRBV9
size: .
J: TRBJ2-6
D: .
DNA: TGTGCCAGCAGCGCCTCTGGGGCCAACGTCCTGACTTTC
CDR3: CASSASGANVLTF

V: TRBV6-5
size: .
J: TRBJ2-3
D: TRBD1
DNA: TGTGCCAGCAGTCAACAGGGGTACACAGATACGCAGTATTTT
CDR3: CASSQQGYTDTQYF

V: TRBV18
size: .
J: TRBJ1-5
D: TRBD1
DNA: TGTGCCAGCTCACCAGCACCGGGACAGGGTATTCAGCCCCAGCATTTT
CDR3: CASSPAPGQGIQPQHF

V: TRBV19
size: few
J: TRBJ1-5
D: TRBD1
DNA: TGTGCCAGTAGTCCCAGGGGGAATCAGCCCCAGCATTTT
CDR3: CASSPRGNQPQHF

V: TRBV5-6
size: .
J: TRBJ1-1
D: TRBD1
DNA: TGTGCCAGCAGCTCTGGGACGGGACAGGGGTTGACAACTTTCTTT
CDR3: CASSSGTGQGLTTFF

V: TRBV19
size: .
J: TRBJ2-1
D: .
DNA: TGTGCCAGTAGTATTGGCGGGGCGGAGCAGTTCTTC
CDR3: CASSIGGAEQFF

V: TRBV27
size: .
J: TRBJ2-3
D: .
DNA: TGTGCCAGCAGTACCCTAGTCATGGATACGCAGTATTTT
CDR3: CASSTLVMDTQYF

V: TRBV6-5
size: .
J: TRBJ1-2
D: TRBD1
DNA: TGTGCCAGCAGTTACTCCTCACAGGGGGCCGATGGCTACACCTTC
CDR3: CASSYSSQGADGYTF

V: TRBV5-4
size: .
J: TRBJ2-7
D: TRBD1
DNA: TGTGCCAGCAGCCCTGGTGGGACAGGGGGCTTTTACGAGCAGTACTTC
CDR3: CASSPGGTGGFYEQYF

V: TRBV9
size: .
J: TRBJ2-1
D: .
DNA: TGTGCCAGCAGCGTAGAACAGCAAGGCAACAATGAGCAGTTCTTC
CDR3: CASSVEQQGNNEQFF

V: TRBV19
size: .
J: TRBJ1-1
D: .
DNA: TGTGCCAGTAGTATATACAGTGGTGCTGAAGCTTTCTTT
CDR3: CASSIYSGAEAFF

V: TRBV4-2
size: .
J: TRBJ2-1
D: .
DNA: TGTGCCAGCAGCCCAGAGGGGGCGGGAAGTCGGTACAATGAGCAGTTCTTC
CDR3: CASSPEGAGSRYNEQFF

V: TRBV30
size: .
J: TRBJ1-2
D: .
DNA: TGTGCCTGGAACCGGGACCCAGGGGATGGCTACACCTTC
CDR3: CAWNRDPGDGYTF

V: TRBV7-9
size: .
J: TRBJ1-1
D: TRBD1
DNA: TGTGCCAGCAGCTTAGACCCAGGGGGAATGGACACTGAAGCTTTCTTT
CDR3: CASSLDPGGMDTEAFF

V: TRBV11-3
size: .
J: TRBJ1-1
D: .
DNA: TGTGCCAGCAGCGGCCCGGGTGCGGGAACTGAAGCTTTCTTT
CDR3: CASSGPGAGTEAFF

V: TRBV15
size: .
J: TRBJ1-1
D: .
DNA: TGTGCCACCGGCCCGGAGAGGGGGGCCTCTCTGAACACTGAAGCTTTCTTT
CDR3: CATGPERGASLNTEAFF

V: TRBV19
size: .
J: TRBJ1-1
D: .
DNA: TGTGCCAGTAGTCAAAGGGGCGAAGGGAACACTGAAGCTTTCTTT
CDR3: CASSQRGEGNTEAFF

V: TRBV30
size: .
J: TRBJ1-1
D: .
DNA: TGTGCCTGGAGTGTACTGGGCAGGGGGAACACTGAAGCTTTCTTT
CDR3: CAWSVLGRGNTEAFF

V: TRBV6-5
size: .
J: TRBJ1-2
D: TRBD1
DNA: TGTGCCAGCAGTTACGACCAAATACAGGGGGCCTATGGCTACACCTTC
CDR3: CASSYDQIQGAYGYTF

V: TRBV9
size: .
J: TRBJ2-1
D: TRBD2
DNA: TGTGCCAGCAGCCAGTCTAGCGGAGCCTACAATGAGCAGTTCTTC
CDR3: CASSQSSGAYNEQFF

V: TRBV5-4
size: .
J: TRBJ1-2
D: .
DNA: TGTGCCAGCAGCCAAAGTCCCGACTCGGGACTCAATGGCTACACCTTC
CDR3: CASSQSPDSGLNGYTF

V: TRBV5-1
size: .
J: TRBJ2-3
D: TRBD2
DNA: TGCGCCAGCAGCCCCTCCCGGACTAGCGGGAGGTTCCGCACAGATACGCAGTATTTT
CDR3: CASSPSRTSGRFRTDTQYF

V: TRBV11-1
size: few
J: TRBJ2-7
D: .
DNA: TGTGCCAGCAGCCCAGGGACCACCTACGAGCAGTACTTC
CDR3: CASSPGTTYEQYF

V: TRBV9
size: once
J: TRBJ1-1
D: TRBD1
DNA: TGTGCCAGCGGCGTAGCGGACAGGGACACTGAAGCTTTCTTT
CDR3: CASGVADRDTEAFF

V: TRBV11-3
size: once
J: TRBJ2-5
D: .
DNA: TGTGCCAGCAGCGCGGGCGCCGGGGGGCCCCAGTACTTC
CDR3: CASSAGAGGPQYF

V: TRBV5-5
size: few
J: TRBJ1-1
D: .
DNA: TGTGCCAGCAGCTTGGTGGGGCTGGCTTTCTTT
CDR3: CASSLVGLAFF

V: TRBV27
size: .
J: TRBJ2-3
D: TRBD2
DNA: TGTGCCAGCAGTCCCCGGCCACGGCGGGGGGCGGGGAGGGGCACAGATACGCAGTATTTT
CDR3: CASSPRPRRGAGRGTDTQYF

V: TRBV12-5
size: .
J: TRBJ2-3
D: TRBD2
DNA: TGTGCTAGTGCCCGGGGAAGCGGGGGATTCACAGATACGCAGTATTTT
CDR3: CASARGSGGFTDTQYF

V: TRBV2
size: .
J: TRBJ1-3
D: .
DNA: TGTGCCAGCAGCGTGGAGGCAACAGGGACGAACACCATATATTTT
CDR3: CASSVEATGTNTIYF

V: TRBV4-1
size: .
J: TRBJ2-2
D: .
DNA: TGCGCCAGCAGCCAAGATAGGGGCAGTGCCGGGGAGCTGTTTTTT
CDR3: CASSQDRGSAGELFF

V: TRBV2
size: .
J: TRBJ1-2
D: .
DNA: TGTGCCAGCAGCAGGGGTACAGTTTCCGATGGCTACACCTTC
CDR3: CASSRGTVSDGYTF

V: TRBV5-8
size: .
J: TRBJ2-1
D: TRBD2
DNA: TGTGCCAGCAGACACACCGGGACTAGCGGGGGGAGCTCCTACAATGAGCAGTTCTTC
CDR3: CASRHTGTSGGSSYNEQFF

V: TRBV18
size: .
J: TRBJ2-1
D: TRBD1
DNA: TGTGCCAGCTCACCGTTGACAGGGACCAGTCTTCTTTACAATGAGCAGTTCTTC
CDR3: CASSPLTGTSLLYNEQFF

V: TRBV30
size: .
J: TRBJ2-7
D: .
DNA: TGTGCCTGGAGTGTGGACACAATGATGTTGGGCGAGCAGTACTTC
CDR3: CAWSVDTMMLGEQYF

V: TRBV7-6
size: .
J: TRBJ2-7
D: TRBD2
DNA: TGTGCCAGCAGCCCCCGCGCTAGCGGTCCCTACGAGCAGTACTTC
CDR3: CASSPRASGPYEQYF

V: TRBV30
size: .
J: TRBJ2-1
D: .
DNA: TGTGCCTGGAGTCGCGGGTTTTCCTACAATGAGCAGTTCTTC
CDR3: CAWSRGFSYNEQFF

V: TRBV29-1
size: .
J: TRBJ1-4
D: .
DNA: TGCAGCGTTGCAGGGAACGTTAATGAAAAACTGTTTTTT
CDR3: CSVAGNVNEKLFF

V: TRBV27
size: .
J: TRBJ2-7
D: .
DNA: TGTGCCAGCAGTTCCCCCGACAGATTCTACGAGCAGTACTTC
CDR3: CASSSPDRFYEQYF